A selection of T cell receptor beta chains follows, all from one sample in a study of blood T cell repertoires in COVID-19. The table came from immunoSEQ multiplex PCR; TCRdb's copy has only in-frame clones and leaves some out. The table lists around 60,000 clones, 75% to 85% of them singletons. The specimen was peripheral blood. The receptors derive from an elderly man with acute or convalescent COVID-19. Both conserved end residues are part of each CDR3. Fields, in order: clone size, V gene, J gene, D gene, CDR3 protein, CDR3 DNA. A D gene is named only where the DNA matches it firmly. Only some rows state a clone size, as once, few, many or a class for expanded clones.

abundance: .; v_gene: TRBV18; j_gene: TRBJ1-2; d_gene: .; CDR3aa: CASSPPGSEGYGYTF; CDR3nt: TGTGCCAGCTCACCACCCGGTTCCGAGGGCTATGGCTACACCTTC
abundance: .; v_gene: TRBV4-1; j_gene: TRBJ1-2; d_gene: TRBD1; CDR3aa: CASSPAIRGNRGYTF; CDR3nt: TGCGCCAGCAGTCCCGCGATCAGGGGGAACAGAGGCTACACCTTC
abundance: .; v_gene: TRBV20-1; j_gene: TRBJ2-5; d_gene: .; CDR3aa: CSASQETQYF; CDR3nt: TGCAGTGCTAGCCAGGAGACCCAGTACTTC
abundance: .; v_gene: TRBV7-9; j_gene: TRBJ1-1; d_gene: .; CDR3aa: CASSLGPAGGEAFF; CDR3nt: TGTGCCAGCAGCTTGGGCCCCGCGGGGGGGGAAGCTTTCTTT
abundance: few; v_gene: TRBV13; j_gene: TRBJ1-1; d_gene: .; CDR3aa: CASSLGEGRAEAFF; CDR3nt: TGTGCCAGCAGCTTGGGGGAGGGAAGGGCTGAAGCTTTCTTT
abundance: .; v_gene: TRBV2; j_gene: TRBJ2-7; d_gene: .; CDR3aa: CASSDGQYYEQYF; CDR3nt: TGTGCCAGCAGTGACGGACAATACTACGAGCAGTACTTC
abundance: .; v_gene: TRBV5-1; j_gene: TRBJ2-2; d_gene: .; CDR3aa: CASSLLQGINTGELFF; CDR3nt: TGCGCCAGCAGCTTGTTGCAGGGGATTAACACCGGGGAGCTGTTTTTT
abundance: .; v_gene: TRBV5-6; j_gene: TRBJ2-7; d_gene: .; CDR3aa: CASSLGPYYNYEQYF; CDR3nt: TGTGCCAGCAGCTTGGGACCCTACTATAATTACGAGCAGTACTTC
abundance: once; v_gene: TRBV7-2; j_gene: TRBJ2-7; d_gene: TRBD1; CDR3aa: CASSLDRGYEQYF; CDR3nt: TGTGCCAGCAGCTTGGACAGGGGCTACGAGCAGTACTTC
abundance: .; v_gene: TRBV7-8; j_gene: TRBJ2-3; d_gene: .; CDR3aa: CASSLDNTDTQYF; CDR3nt: TGTGCCAGCAGCTTAGACAACACAGATACGCAGTATTTT
abundance: .; v_gene: TRBV18; j_gene: TRBJ1-4; d_gene: TRBD1; CDR3aa: CASSPPDGTGAGNEKLFF; CDR3nt: TGTGCCAGCTCACCACCGGATGGGACAGGGGCGGGTAATGAAAAACTGTTTTTT
abundance: .; v_gene: TRBV19; j_gene: TRBJ2-3; d_gene: TRBD1; CDR3aa: CASSPRDSRLYPYTDTQYF; CDR3nt: TGTGCCAGTAGCCCTCGGGACAGCCGACTATACCCCTACACAGATACGCAGTATTTT
abundance: .; v_gene: TRBV7-8; j_gene: TRBJ1-3; d_gene: .; CDR3aa: CASSLVTVGNTIYF; CDR3nt: TGTGCCAGCAGCTTAGTTACAGTTGGAAACACCATATATTTT
abundance: .; v_gene: TRBV3-1/TRBV3-2; j_gene: TRBJ2-2; d_gene: .; CDR3aa: CASRRGGGAGELFF; CDR3nt: TGTGCCAGCAGAAGGGGGGGCGGCGCCGGGGAGCTGTTTTTT
abundance: .; v_gene: TRBV6-1; j_gene: TRBJ1-2; d_gene: .; CDR3aa: CASSEREREFYGYTF; CDR3nt: TGTGCCAGCAGTGAACGTGAGAGAGAGTTTTATGGCTACACCTTC
abundance: .; v_gene: TRBV6-5; j_gene: TRBJ1-5; d_gene: .; CDR3aa: CASRSAYRNQPQHF; CDR3nt: TGTGCCAGCAGGAGCGCGTACCGCAATCAGCCCCAGCATTTT
abundance: .; v_gene: TRBV6-1; j_gene: TRBJ1-2; d_gene: .; CDR3aa: CASSEARGDYGYTF; CDR3nt: TGTGCCAGCAGTGAAGCCCGGGGTGACTATGGCTACACCTTC
abundance: .; v_gene: TRBV4-2; j_gene: TRBJ2-1; d_gene: .; CDR3aa: CASSQDFGTIMEQFF; CDR3nt: TGTGCCAGCAGCCAGGACTTCGGGACAATTATGGAGCAGTTCTTC
abundance: few; v_gene: TRBV9; j_gene: TRBJ2-1; d_gene: TRBD1; CDR3aa: CASSADRVDEQFF; CDR3nt: TGTGCCAGCAGCGCCGACAGGGTAGACGAGCAGTTCTTC
abundance: .; v_gene: TRBV30; j_gene: TRBJ2-1; d_gene: .; CDR3aa: CAWGAAAYNEQFF; CDR3nt: TGTGCCTGGGGGGCGGCGGCCTACAATGAGCAGTTCTTC
abundance: .; v_gene: TRBV11-2; j_gene: TRBJ1-3; d_gene: TRBD1; CDR3aa: CASSTQQGAGNTIYF; CDR3nt: TGTGCCAGCAGCACGCAGCAGGGGGCTGGAAACACCATATATTTT
abundance: .; v_gene: TRBV4-2; j_gene: TRBJ2-3; d_gene: .; CDR3aa: CASSQGGVGADTQYF; CDR3nt: TGTGCCAGCAGCCAAGGGGGGGTAGGGGCAGATACGCAGTATTTT
abundance: .; v_gene: TRBV2; j_gene: TRBJ2-3; d_gene: TRBD2; CDR3aa: CASGTSLVDTQYF; CDR3nt: TGTGCCAGCGGGACTAGCTTGGTAGATACGCAGTATTTT
abundance: .; v_gene: TRBV11-3; j_gene: TRBJ1-2; d_gene: TRBD1; CDR3aa: CASSRTGDLYGYTF; CDR3nt: TGTGCCAGCAGCCGAACAGGGGACCTATATGGCTACACCTTC
abundance: .; v_gene: TRBV18; j_gene: TRBJ1-1; d_gene: TRBD1; CDR3aa: CASSSYRGTDTEAFF; CDR3nt: TGTGCCAGCTCATCTTACAGGGGGACCGACACTGAAGCTTTCTTT
abundance: .; v_gene: TRBV2; j_gene: TRBJ2-1; d_gene: TRBD2; CDR3aa: CATSRGLAGGPSSYNEQFF; CDR3nt: TGTGCCACCTCCCGCGGACTAGCGGGGGGTCCCAGCTCCTACAATGAGCAGTTCTTC